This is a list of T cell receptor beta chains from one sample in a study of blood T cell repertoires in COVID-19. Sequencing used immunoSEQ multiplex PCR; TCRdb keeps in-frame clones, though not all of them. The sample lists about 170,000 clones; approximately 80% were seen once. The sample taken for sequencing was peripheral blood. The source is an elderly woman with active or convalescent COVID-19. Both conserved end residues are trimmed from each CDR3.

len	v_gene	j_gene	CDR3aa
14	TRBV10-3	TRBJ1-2	AISTLGTARSYGYT
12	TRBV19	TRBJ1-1	ASRWGTVNTEAF
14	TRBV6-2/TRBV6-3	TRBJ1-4	ASSLTPRHDNEKLF
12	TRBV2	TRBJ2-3	ASTRGLITDTQY
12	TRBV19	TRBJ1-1	ASSITTRNTEAF
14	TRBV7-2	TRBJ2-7	ASSGQVAGGSYEQY
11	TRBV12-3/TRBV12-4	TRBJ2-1	ASSLSRVREQF
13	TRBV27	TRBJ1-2	ASSSQSTGDYGYT
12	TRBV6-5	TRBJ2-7	ASSAQDGSYEQY
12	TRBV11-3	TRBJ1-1	ASSLAQRRTEAF
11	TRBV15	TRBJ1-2	ATSRDTNYGYT
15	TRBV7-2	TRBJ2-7	ASTEARTGQGAGEQY
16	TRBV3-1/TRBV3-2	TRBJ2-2	ASSLRLAGATSSGELF
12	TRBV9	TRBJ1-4	ASSQGAGDEKLF
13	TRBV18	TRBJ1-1	ASSPGGGRRTEAF
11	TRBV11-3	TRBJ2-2	ASSFDRHGELF
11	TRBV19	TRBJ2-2	ASRKGADGELF
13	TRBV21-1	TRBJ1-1	ASSRRQTKGTEAF
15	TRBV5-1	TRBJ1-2	ASSLPRQSETNYGYT